This T cell receptor delta chain was recovered during a study of gamma-delta T cells after stem cell transplantation. TCRdb reapplied CATT to the RT-PCR reads. The sample yields roughly 15,000 delta-chain clones, about 34% seen once. V shed 0 bases and J 0 bases; nucleotides not matched to a gene: 10. In germline, CDR1 is GEAIGNYY, CDR2 EKD. This CDR3 is 21 amino acids long. This clone was seen a few times. The chain joins TRDV2 to TRDJ3, with TRDD3 identical over 10 bases. The sample taken for sequencing was gamma-delta T cells. The clonotype comes from a human donor. It is not recorded whose cells these are; they may come from a transplant donor. Here the CDR3 reads CACDTGFGGYKSSWDTRQMFF. The CDR3 nucleotides are TGTGCCTGTGACACCGGGTTTGGGGGATACAAGAGCTCCTGGGACACCCGACAGATGTTTTTC.